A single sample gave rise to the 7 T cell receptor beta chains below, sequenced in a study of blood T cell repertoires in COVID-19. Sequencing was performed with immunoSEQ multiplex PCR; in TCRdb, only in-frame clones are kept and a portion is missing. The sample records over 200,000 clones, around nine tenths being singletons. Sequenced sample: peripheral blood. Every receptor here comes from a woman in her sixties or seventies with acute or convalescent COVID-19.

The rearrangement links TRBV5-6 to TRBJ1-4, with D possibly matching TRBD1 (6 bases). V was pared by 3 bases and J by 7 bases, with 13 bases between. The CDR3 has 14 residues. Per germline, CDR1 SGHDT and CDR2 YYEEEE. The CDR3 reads CASSYRADGEKLFF. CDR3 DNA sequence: TGTGCCAGCAGCTACAGGGCCGACGGTGAAAAACTGTTTTTT. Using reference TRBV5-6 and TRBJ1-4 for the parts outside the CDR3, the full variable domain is DAGVTQSPTHLIKTRGQQVTLRCSPKSGHDTVSWYQQALGQGPQFIFQYYEEEERQRGNFPDRFSGHQFPNYSSELNVNALLLGDSALYLCASSYRADGEKLFFGSGTQLSVL.

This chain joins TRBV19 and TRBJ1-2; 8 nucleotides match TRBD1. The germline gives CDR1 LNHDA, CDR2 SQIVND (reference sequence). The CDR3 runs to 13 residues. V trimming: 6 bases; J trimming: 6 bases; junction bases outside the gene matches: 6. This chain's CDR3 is CASSPDRGDGYTF. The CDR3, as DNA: TGTGCCAGTAGCCCCGACAGGGGAGATGGCTACACCTTC.

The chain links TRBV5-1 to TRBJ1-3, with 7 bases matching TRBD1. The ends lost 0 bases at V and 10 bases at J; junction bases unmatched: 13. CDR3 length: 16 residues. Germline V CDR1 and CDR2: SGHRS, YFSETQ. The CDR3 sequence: CASSLAPGQPTQTIYF. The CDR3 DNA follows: TGCGCCAGCAGCTTGGCCCCGGGACAGCCTACGCAAACCATATATTTT.

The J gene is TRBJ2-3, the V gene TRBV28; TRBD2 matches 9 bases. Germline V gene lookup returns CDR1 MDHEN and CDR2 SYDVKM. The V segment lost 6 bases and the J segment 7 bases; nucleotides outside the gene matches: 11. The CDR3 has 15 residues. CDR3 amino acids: CASRGKVAGDYTQYF. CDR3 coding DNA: TGTGCCAGCAGAGGGAAGGTAGCGGGAGATTATACGCAGTATTTT.

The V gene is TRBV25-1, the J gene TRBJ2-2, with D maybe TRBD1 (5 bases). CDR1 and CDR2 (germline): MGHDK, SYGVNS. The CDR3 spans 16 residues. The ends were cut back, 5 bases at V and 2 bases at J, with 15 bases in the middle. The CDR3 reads CASSPLEGVNTGELFF. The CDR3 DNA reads TGTGCCAGCAGTCCGTTAGAAGGGGTCAACACCGGGGAGCTGTTTTTT.

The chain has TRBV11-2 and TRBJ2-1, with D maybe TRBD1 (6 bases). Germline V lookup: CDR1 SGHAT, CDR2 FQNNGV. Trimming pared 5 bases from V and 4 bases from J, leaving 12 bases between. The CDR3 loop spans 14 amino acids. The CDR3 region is CASSQGQPYNEQFF. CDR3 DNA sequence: TGTGCCAGCAGCCAAGGACAGCCTTACAATGAGCAGTTCTTC. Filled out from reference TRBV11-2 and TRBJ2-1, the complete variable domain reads EAGVAQSPRYKIIEKRQSVAFWCNPISGHATLYWYQQILGQGPKLLIQFQNNGVVDDSQLPKDRFSAERLKGVDSTLKIQPAKLEDSAVYLCASSQGQPYNEQFFGPGTRLTVL.

CDR3 sequence (DNA): TGTGCCAGCAGCTTATTTAGGGGAAACTATGGCTACACCTTC. This translates into CASSLFRGNYGYTF. The V and J genes are TRBV7-2 and TRBJ1-2; possible D gene TRBD1, 5 bases. Trimming removed 2 bases at V and 2 bases at J, with 9 bases between. Germline values: CDR1 SGHTA, CDR2 FQGNSA. The CDR3 runs to 14 residues.